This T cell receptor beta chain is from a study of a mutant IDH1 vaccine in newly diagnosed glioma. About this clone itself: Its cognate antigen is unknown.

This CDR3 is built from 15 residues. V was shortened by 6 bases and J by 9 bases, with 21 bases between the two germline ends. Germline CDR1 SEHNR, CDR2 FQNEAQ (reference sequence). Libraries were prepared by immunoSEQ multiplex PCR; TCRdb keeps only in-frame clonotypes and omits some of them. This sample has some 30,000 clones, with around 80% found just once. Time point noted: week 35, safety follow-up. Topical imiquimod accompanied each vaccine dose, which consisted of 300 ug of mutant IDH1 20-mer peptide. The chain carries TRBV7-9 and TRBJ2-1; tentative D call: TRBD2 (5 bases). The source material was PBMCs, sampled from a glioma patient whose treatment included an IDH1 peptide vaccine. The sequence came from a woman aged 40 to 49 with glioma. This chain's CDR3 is CASRSGIEGWSEQFF. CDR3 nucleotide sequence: TGTGCCAGCAGGTCCGGGATCGAGGGTTGGAGTGAGCAGTTCTTC.